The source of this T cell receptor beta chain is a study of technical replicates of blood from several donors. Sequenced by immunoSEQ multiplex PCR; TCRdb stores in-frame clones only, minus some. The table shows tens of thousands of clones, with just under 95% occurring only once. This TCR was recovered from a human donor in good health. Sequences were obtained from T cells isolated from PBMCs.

The chain's CDR3 is CASRGTVSGNTIYF. Here the CDR3 DNA reads TGTGCCAGCAGGGGGACAGTCTCTGGAAACACCATATATTTT. The V gene is TRBV2, the J gene TRBJ1-3; 7 positions match TRBD1. Germline V lookup: CDR1 SNHLY, CDR2 FYNNEI. V dropped 6 bases and J dropped 0; count of bases not matched to a gene: 2. The length of the CDR3 is 14 residues.